This TCR beta chain was captured in a study of T cells in localized non-small cell lung cancer (dated by TCRdb to 2020 to 2022). General notes on the study: Comparing tumors with uninvolved tumor-adjacent lungs, the study looked at the T cell repertoires of over 200 patients with early-stage NSCLC. The cohort was made up of around 250 treatment-naive NSCLC patients whose localized lung tumors had been resected. NSCLC patients had a mean age of roughly 69 years, and around 140 were male and 107 female. Overall results and qualifications from the work: Multi-region tumor sequencing was not performed, so intratumor heterogeneity could not be excluded. Higher T cell density in blood was associated with longer overall survival, whereas higher clonality in adjacent lung was associated with shorter survival. Because of the exploratory design, TCR variables were selected using unadjusted p-values without false-discovery rate correction. A median of approximately 62 of the top 100 tumor clones turned up in the paired uninvolved adjacent lung, and 28 of those clones also ranked among the top 100 of that same adjacent lung. Uninvolved tumor-adjacent lung showed the highest T cell clonality, higher than tumor, which suggests more focused antigenic responses in the adjacent lung.

Turning to this clone: The clone's antigen remains unknown. One base away there is no much larger clone; base qualities are not given.

At diagnosis, peripheral blood, uninvolved tumor-adjacent lung and tumor were collected and stored as a combination of fresh-frozen and FFPE material. For TCR repertoire profiling, the blood samples were analyzed as peripheral blood mononuclear cells. Trimming takes 0 bases from V and 5 bases from J, and the germline ends sit 16 bases apart. The germline V gene encodes CDR1 SGHNT and CDR2 YYREEE (reference sequence). Its CDR3 holds 16 amino acids, cysteine through phenylalanine. Only CDR3 DNA remains: 48 bases, in frame from the first base. The immunoSEQ Assay was used to sequence TCR beta CDR3 regions from DNA. The published analysis was carried out like this. To compute T cell density, TCR beta template counts were normalized to usable DNA, which was estimated by amplifying housekeeping genes. Richness was estimated with the preseqR package, extrapolating to 400,000 templates for PBMC samples and 120,000 templates for tissue samples. Clonality was taken to be one minus Pielou's evenness. Differential abundance testing on productive amino-acid clonotypes, with a minimum total count of 5 and an alpha of 0.1, was used to identify tissue-enriched TCRs. The Jaccard Index and the Morisita Overlap Index were used to quantify repertoire overlap between compartments. GLIPH clustered TCR beta CDR3s with public tetramer-defined viral CDR3s; viral motifs required at least three viral sequences plus V-gene enrichment. TCRdb re-hosts the immuneACCESS table, in-frame sequences only. Its copies lack some clones; in the studies checked, an unresolved V gene accounts for under half of them, and the cause for the rest is not known. V, J and clone size were drawn from that table, and D and trimming were deduced from the DNA. Counted in this sample were around 45,000 clones; around 83% of them appeared once. About 2.3% of the sample belongs to the ten largest clones.

The clonotype comes from a man aged 40-75 years with stage II lung adenocarcinoma. Sequencing used PBMCs, obtained before any cancer treatment. The V and J genes are TRBV5-4 and TRBJ2-3; the D assignment is uncertain and may be TRBD1 or TRBD2, with 6 bases supporting each. The CDR3 region has the sequence CASSLGPGADIDTQYF. The bases are TGTGCCAGCAGCTTGGGACCGGGGGCCGACATAGATACGCAGTATTTT.